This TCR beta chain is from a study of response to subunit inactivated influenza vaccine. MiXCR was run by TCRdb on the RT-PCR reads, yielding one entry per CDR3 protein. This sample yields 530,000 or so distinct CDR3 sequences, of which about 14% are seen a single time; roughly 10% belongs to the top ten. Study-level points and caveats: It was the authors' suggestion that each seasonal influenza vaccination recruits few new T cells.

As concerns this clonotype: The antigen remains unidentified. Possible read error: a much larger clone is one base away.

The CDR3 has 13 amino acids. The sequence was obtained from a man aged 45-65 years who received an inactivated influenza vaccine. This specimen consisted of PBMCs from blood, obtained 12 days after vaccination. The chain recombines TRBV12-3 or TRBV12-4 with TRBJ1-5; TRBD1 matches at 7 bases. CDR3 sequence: CVSRQGSNQPQHF. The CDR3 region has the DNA TGTGTCAGCAGACAGGGTAGCAATCAGCCCCAGCATTTT.